This T cell receptor beta chain was observed in a study of cytomegalovirus exposure and HLA in healthy donors. The study's findings and limits: CMV antigen specificity of a few CMV-associated chains was confirmed in vitro. The study designated 150 or so TCR beta chains cytomegalovirus-associated.

Note on this clone: What it binds is unknown.

Per the germline V gene, CDR1 is SGHAT and CDR2 is FQNNGV. There are 15 residues in the CDR3. Losses at the gene ends were 3 bases for V and 0 bases for J; bases not matched to a gene: 2. Assay used: immunoSEQ multiplex PCR; TCRdb lists only in-frame clones, some missing. This table holds 160,000 or so clones, around 90% found once. The genes are TRBV11-2 and TRBJ1-1, with 9 nucleotides matching TRBD1. The sequence came from a man aged 18-30 years in good health and CMV-seronegative. The source material was PBMCs. In DNA, the CDR3 is TGTGCCAGCAGCTTGGGACAGGGTATGAACACTGAAGCTTTCTTT. It yields the protein CASSLGQGMNTEAFF.